The present T cell receptor beta chain was sequenced within a study of blood T cell repertoires in COVID-19. Study in general: Nucleic acid was either cDNA or gDNA, and it came from T cells, B-cell-depleted T cells, or PBMCs.

Authors' data handling: Estimation of nucleated cell counts relied on the amplification of reference gene primers. Sequenced by immunoSEQ multiplex PCR; TCRdb stores in-frame clones only, minus some. V, J and clone size are those of that table, while D and trimming were read from the DNA. In the table there are about 110,000 clones, less than 85% of which are singletons. The CDR3 sequence is 15 residues long. Germline CDR1 DFQATT, CDR2 SNEGSKA (reference sequence). V lost 3 bases and J lost 1, with 13 bases in between. J is TRBJ2-1 and V is TRBV20-1; D is undetermined. The sequence was collected from a woman aged 80 or older with acute or convalescent COVID-19. What was sequenced was peripheral blood. DNA for the CDR3: TGCAGTGCTAGTTTCGGTGGGCGTTCCTACAATGAGCAGTTCTTC. Translated, it gives CSASFGGRSYNEQFF.